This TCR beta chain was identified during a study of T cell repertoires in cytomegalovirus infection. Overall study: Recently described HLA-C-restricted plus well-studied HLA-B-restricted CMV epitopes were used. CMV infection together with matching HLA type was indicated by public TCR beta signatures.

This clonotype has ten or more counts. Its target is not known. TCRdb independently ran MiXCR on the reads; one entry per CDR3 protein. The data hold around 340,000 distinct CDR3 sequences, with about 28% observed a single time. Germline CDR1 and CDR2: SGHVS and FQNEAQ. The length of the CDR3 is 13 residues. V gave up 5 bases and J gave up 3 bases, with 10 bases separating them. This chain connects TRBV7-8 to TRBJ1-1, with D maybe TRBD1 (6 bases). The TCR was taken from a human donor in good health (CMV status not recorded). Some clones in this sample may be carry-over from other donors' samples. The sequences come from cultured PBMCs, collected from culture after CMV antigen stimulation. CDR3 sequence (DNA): TGTGCCAGCAGCCTTGACAGGCACACTGAAGCTTTCTTT. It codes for CASSLDRHTEAFF. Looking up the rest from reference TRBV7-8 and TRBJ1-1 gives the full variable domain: GAGVSQSPRYKVAKRGQDVALRCDPISGHVSLFWYQQALGQGPEFLTYFQNEAQLDKSGLPSDRFFAERPEGSVSTLKIQRTQQEDSAVYLCASSLDRHTEAFFGQGTRLTVV.